This T cell receptor beta chain appears in the sequencing data of a study of CD8 T cells in ankylosing spondylitis. Researchers built TCR beta libraries using quantitative 5'-RACE with molecular barcodes. A single record per CDR3 protein comes from TCRdb applying MiXCR to the 5' RACE reads. The repertoire holds roughly 700,000 distinct CDR3 sequences, with 15% to 20% as singletons. There are a few counts of this clonotype. The antigen is unknown. Study-wide points: A TCR beta motif of eight highly homologous variants appeared characteristic of ankylosing spondylitis blood.

This receptor was taken from a male donor with ankylosing spondylitis. The source material was blood, either unsorted or a sorted T cell fraction (not recorded which).

The CDR3 sequence is CASSLAASSGEQYF. CDR3 sequence (DNA): TGTGCCAGCAGCTTAGCGGCTAGCTCGGGCGAGCAGTACTTC. V is TRBV7-8 and J is TRBJ2-7; D might be TRBD2 (5 bases). The germline V gene has CDR1 SGHVS and CDR2 FQNEAQ. The CDR3 has 14 amino acids. V lost 0 bases and J 6 bases, leaving 12 bases between the germline ends.